Below, 32 T cell receptor beta chains from the same sample are listed, as sequenced in a study. TCRdb processed the RT-PCR reads anew with MiXCR; each CDR3 protein has one entry. Of about 680,000 distinct CDR3 sequences in the sample, 12% to 15% were seen once. Sequenced input: memory CD4+ T cells from blood. These receptors were collected from a female donor in good health, serving as a healthy control.

This chain links TRBV5-8 with TRBJ2-1; tentative D call: TRBD1 (5 bases). Trimming shortened V by 4 bases and J by 4 bases, and 9 bases separated the two germline ends. Germline V lookup: CDR1 SGHTS, CDR2 YDEGEE. The CDR3 is made up of 13 amino acids. The CDR3, as DNA: TGTGCCAGCAGCAAAGGGGCTTACAATGAGCAGTTCTTC. The encoded protein is CASSKGAYNEQFF.

This clonotype was seen a few times. The rearrangement joins TRBV6-5 to TRBJ1-2; 11 bases match TRBD1. V lost 4 bases, J lost 10 bases, and 5 bases stayed unmatched. Germline-derived CDR1 and CDR2 are MNHEY and SVGAGI. The CDR3 covers 13 residues. In DNA, the CDR3 is TGTGCCAGCAGTTTCCGGACAGGGGGCGACTACACCTTC. Its protein product is CASSFRTGGDYTF.

This clonotype has ten or more counts. The chain is built from TRBV12-3 or TRBV12-4 and TRBJ2-1; 10 bases are a match to TRBD2. The length of the CDR3 is 15 residues. V shed 5 bases, J shed 7 bases, and the junction held 8 bases outside the gene matches. The CDR3 reads CASSPQGLATNEQFF. The CDR3 DNA is TGTGCCAGCAGTCCGCAGGGACTAGCGACTAATGAGCAGTTCTTC.

In its sample, this clonotype was seen many times. The rearrangement uses TRBV10-3 and TRBJ2-1; 7 nucleotides match TRBD2. The germline V gene has CDR1 ENHRY and CDR2 SYGVKD. The CDR3 covers 16 residues. V gave up 0 bases and J gave up 7 bases; unmatched junction bases: 9. In DNA form, the CDR3 reads TGTGCCATCAGTGAGTCTCCCAGCGGGGTGGGTAATGAGCAGTTCTTC. This sequence encodes CAISESPSGVGNEQFF.

This clonotype was recorded a few times. The chain combines TRBV5-1 with TRBJ2-3, with 13 bases lining up with TRBD2. V shed 7 bases, J shed 5 bases, and the junction held 10 bases outside the gene matches. This CDR3 is 16 amino acids long. From germline, CDR1 is SGHRS and CDR2 YFSETQ. As DNA, the CDR3 is TGCGCCAGCGGACAACTAGCGGGGGGGCCCGGAGATACGCAGTATTTT. This translates into CASGQLAGGPGDTQYF.

The chain combines TRBV20-1 with TRBJ2-1, with D uncertain. The CDR3 loop spans 13 amino acids. Germline assignment: CDR1 DFQATT and CDR2 SNEGSKA (reference sequence). The germline V and J ends were trimmed by 3 bases and 7 bases, with 13 bases remaining between them. The CDR3 here is CSASLHASNEQFF. As DNA, the CDR3 is TGCAGTGCTAGTCTCCACGCCTCAAATGAGCAGTTCTTC.

The V call is TRBV5-6, the J call TRBJ2-1; 8 bases map to TRBD2. V lost 4 bases to trimming and J lost 6 bases; unmatched junction nucleotides: 9. CDR3 size: 15 residues. Germline loops: CDR1 SGHDT, CDR2 YYEEEE. CDR3 nucleotides: TGTGCCAGCAGCACCACACTAGCGGTAGTCAATGAGCAGTTCTTC. Amino acids: CASSTTLAVVNEQFF.

As to this clonotype: One junction end disagrees with the germline gene, perhaps due to a read error. The CDR3 region is CAISTRDRDYGYTF. The CDR3 bases are TGTGCCATCAGTACCCGGGACCGCGACTATGGCTACACCTTC. The chain joins TRBV6-1 to TRBJ1-2, with D possibly TRBD1 on 5 matching bases. This CDR3 comprises 14 residues. Germline V gene data show CDR1 as MNHNS and CDR2 as SASEGT.

The rearrangement uses TRBV4-1 and TRBJ1-1; D not resolved. The CDR3 is 16 residues long. Germline V lookup: CDR1 MGHRA, CDR2 YSYEKL. Trimming cost V 1 base and J 0 bases, with 12 bases left between them. In DNA, the CDR3 is TGCGCCAGCAGCCAAGCCCCAACAGACGTGAACACTGAAGCTTTCTTT. This translates into CASSQAPTDVNTEAFF.

This clonotype came up a few times. The chain couples TRBV5-1 to TRBJ2-1, with D perhaps matching TRBD2 (5 bases). Trimming shortened V by 4 bases and J by 4 bases, and 12 bases separated the two germline ends. This CDR3 is built from 14 residues. Germline assignment: CDR1 SGHRS and CDR2 YFSETQ. The CDR3 DNA sequence: TGCGCCAGCAGCCCGGGGTCCCCGTACAATGAGCAGTTCTTC. Protein: CASSPGSPYNEQFF.

This clonotype was seen many times. The chain links TRBV20-1 to TRBJ2-1; D possibly corresponds to TRBD2 (6 bases). CDR1 and CDR2 (germline): DFQATT, SNEGSKA (reference sequence). V lost 5 bases and J 7 bases, leaving 21 bases between the germline ends. The length of the CDR3 is 15 residues. Written as DNA, the CDR3 is TGCAGTGCTCACGGCCTGGCGGGACGGGATAATGAGCAGTTCTTC. Protein product: CSAHGLAGRDNEQFF.

This clonotype was seen a handful of times. V gene TRBV27 combines with J gene TRBJ1-4; TRBD1 is a possible D gene (5 bases). V lost 2 bases and J 0 bases, leaving 7 bases between the germline ends. Per the germline V gene, CDR1 is MNHEY and CDR2 is SMNVEV (reference sequence). The CDR3 consists of 15 residues. The CDR3 DNA follows: TGTGCCAGCAGTTTAAAGGGGCCAACTAATGAAAAACTGTTTTTT. Translated, it gives CASSLKGPTNEKLFF.

The table lists this clonotype with many counts. The chain joins TRBV20-1 to TRBJ2-7; possibly TRBD1 for D (6 bases). Trimming removed 1 base from V and 6 bases from J, with 10 bases in between. The CDR3 has 12 residues. Germline loops: CDR1 DFQATT, CDR2 SNEGSKA (reference sequence). The CDR3 DNA reads as TGCAGTGCTAGAGGCGACAGGAGCGAGCAGTACTTC. Translating it yields CSARGDRSEQYF.

This clonotype appeared a few times. The J gene is TRBJ2-1, the V gene TRBV5-1; a possible D gene is TRBD1 (7 bases). Germline loops: CDR1 SGHRS, CDR2 YFSETQ. The CDR3 has 15 amino acids. V gave up 0 bases and J gave up 5 bases, with 12 bases separating them. This chain's CDR3 is CASSLGQGGHNEQFF. In DNA, the CDR3 is TGCGCCAGCAGCTTGGGACAGGGAGGCCACAATGAGCAGTTCTTC.

This chain connects TRBV5-1 to TRBJ2-1, with D uncertain. Germline assignment: CDR1 SGHRS and CDR2 YFSETQ. The CDR3 consists of 12 residues. Between the trimmed V and J ends, which lost 7 bases and 5 bases, there was a span of 10 bases. Here the CDR3 DNA reads TGCGCCAGCTGCCCACAGAACAATGAGCAGTTCTTC. Translation gives CASCPQNNEQFF.

With regard to this clonotype: The junction differs from germline at one of its ends, possibly a read error. The chain recombines TRBV20-1 with TRBJ2-2, with TRBD2 matching over 16 bases. Germline V gene lookup returns CDR1 DFQATT and CDR2 SNEGSKA (reference sequence). The CDR3 covers 18 residues. CDR3 protein: CSSSAGTSGRGNTGELFF. The CDR3 DNA reads TGCAGTTCTAGTGCGGGGACTAGCGGGAGGGGGAACACCGGGGAGCTGTTTTTT.

This clonotype was detected many times. V is TRBV7-2 and J is TRBJ1-1, with D tentatively TRBD1 (5 bases). The CDR3 is 15 amino acids. V was pared by 1 base and J by 1 base, with 10 bases between. The germline V gene has CDR1 SGHTA and CDR2 FQGNSA. The CDR3 here is CASSLVEGANTEAFF. The CDR3 DNA reads TGTGCCAGCAGCTTAGTCGAAGGGGCGAACACTGAAGCTTTCTTT.

This rearrangement joins TRBV4-3 to TRBJ2-1, with a possible D match to TRBD2 (6 bases). V was cut by 0 bases and J by 0 bases, with 12 bases left in between. The CDR3 runs 17 residues. Germline V gene data show CDR1 as LGHNA and CDR2 as YSLEER. Here the CDR3 reads CASSQDPPGGSYNEQFF. Written as DNA, the CDR3 is TGCGCCAGCAGCCAAGATCCACCCGGGGGCTCCTACAATGAGCAGTTCTTC.

This chain joins TRBV18 and TRBJ1-5, with D unresolved. Germline values: CDR1 KGHSH, CDR2 LQKENI. The V end was cut by 2 bases, the J end by 0 bases, with 8 bases between. This CDR3 comprises 15 residues. The CDR3 reads CASSPETNSNQPQHF. Here the CDR3 DNA reads TGTGCCAGCTCACCAGAGACTAATAGCAATCAGCCCCAGCATTTT.

As regards this clonotype: This is likely a read error, given that the CDR3 carries no conserved phenylalanine or tryptophan at its end. J is TRBJ2-3 and V is TRBV5-1; 8 bases align to TRBD2. V dropped 3 bases and J dropped 2; count of bases not matched to a gene: 8. Germline V CDR1 and CDR2: SGHRS, YFSETQ. This CDR3 comprises 16 residues. CDR3 bases: TGCGCCAGCAGCTCCAGCAGCGGGAGTTTCACAGATACGCAGTATTCT. As protein: CASSSSSGSFTDTQYS.

This clonotype was picked up many times. This rearrangement joins TRBV28 to TRBJ2-3; 9 bases match TRBD1. CDR3 size: 15 residues. V was pared by 6 bases and J by 3 bases, with 7 bases of the junction left unmatched. Germline assignment: CDR1 MDHEN and CDR2 SYDVKM. The CDR3 protein is CASSLAGTGTDTQYF. For the CDR3, the DNA is TGTGCCAGCAGCCTTGCCGGGACAGGGACAGATACGCAGTATTTT.

This rearrangement joins TRBV19 to TRBJ1-5; D is possibly TRBD1 (6 bases). Germline CDR1 LNHDA, CDR2 SQIVND (reference sequence). The CDR3 is 16 residues long. V shed 3 bases and J shed 0 bases, with 12 bases lying between them. CDR3: CASSITGTNSNQPQHF. As DNA, the CDR3 is TGTGCCAGTAGTATCACCGGGACAAATAGCAATCAGCCCCAGCATTTT.

This clonotype appeared once. CDR3 in DNA: TGCAGTACCAGTTCGCCCGGGACAGGGGTCACTGAAGCTTTCTTT. It encodes CSTSSPGTGVTEAFF. The J gene is TRBJ1-1, the V gene TRBV20-1; 10 positions match TRBD1. With V trimmed by 8 bases and J by 4 bases, 13 bases remained unmatched. Germline V CDR1 and CDR2: DFQATT, SNEGSKA (reference sequence). The CDR3 runs 15 residues.

This clonotype came up a few times. The chain is built from TRBV11-3 and TRBJ2-1, with D possibly being TRBD1 (5 bases). V was cut by 1 base and J by 0 bases, with 10 bases left in between. The CDR3 is 16 amino acids. Germline CDR1 is SGHNT and CDR2 is YENEEA. CDR3 sequence (DNA): TGTGCCAGCAGCTTAGGGACACCGGGCTCCTACAATGAGCAGTTCTTC. This sequence encodes CASSLGTPGSYNEQFF.

This clonotype showed up just a few times. V and J are TRBV28 and TRBJ2-7, with a weak D call TRBD2 (6 bases). Per the germline V gene, CDR1 is MDHEN and CDR2 is SYDVKM. Trimming removed 7 bases from V and 2 bases from J, with 18 bases in between. The CDR3 is made up of 15 amino acids. The CDR3 reads CASTIPGTGTYEQYF. The CDR3, as DNA: TGTGCCAGCACCATCCCCGGGACTGGGACCTACGAGCAGTACTTC.

This clonotype was picked up many times. The chain combines TRBV5-1 with TRBJ2-3; TRBD2 matches 9 bases. Germline CDR1 SGHRS, CDR2 YFSETQ. This CDR3 spans 15 amino acids. Losses at the gene ends were 5 bases for V and 5 bases for J; bases not matched to a gene: 9. The CDR3 sequence: CASRPPAGGGDTQYF. The CDR3 DNA sequence: TGCGCCAGCAGGCCCCCAGCGGGAGGAGGAGATACGCAGTATTTT.

The chain combines TRBV11-2 with TRBJ2-3; D may be TRBD2 (6 bases). This CDR3 comprises 12 residues. V lost 4 bases and J 7 bases, leaving 9 bases between the germline ends. Per germline, CDR1 SGHAT and CDR2 FQNNGV. CDR3: CASSSAGYTQYF. DNA of the CDR3: TGTGCCAGCAGCTCGGCGGGGTATACGCAGTATTTT.

This chain joins TRBV11-2 and TRBJ2-1; 7 bases map to TRBD2. CDR1 and CDR2 from the germline V gene are SGHAT and FQNNGV. The CDR3 has 12 amino acids. The trim removed 3 bases at V and 10 bases at J, leaving 3 bases unmatched. CDR3: CASSFYSGEQFF. CDR3 nucleotides: TGTGCCAGCAGCTTTTATAGCGGGGAGCAGTTCTTC.

This clonotype was found many times. This rearrangement joins TRBV7-9 to TRBJ2-5; D is unresolved. The CDR3 has 14 amino acids. Germline-derived CDR1 and CDR2 are SEHNR and FQNEAQ (reference sequence). The ends were cut back, 7 bases at V and 2 bases at J, with 14 bases in the middle. CDR3 in amino acids: CASKGGSRQETQYF. The CDR3 DNA reads TGTGCCAGCAAAGGCGGCTCAAGACAAGAGACCCAGTACTTC.

The gene calls are TRBV5-1 and TRBJ1-2; 10 bases agree with TRBD1. Germline V lookup: CDR1 SGHRS, CDR2 YFSETQ. J gave up 8 bases and V 0 bases, and 4 bases lay outside the gene matches. The CDR3 is 14 amino acids. The CDR3 bases are TGCGCCAGCAGCTTGGAGGGGACAGGGGTCGGCTACACCTTC. Translated, it gives CASSLEGTGVGYTF.

The genes are TRBV19 and TRBJ2-7; 7 bases are shared with TRBD2. Losses at the gene ends were 3 bases for V and 0 bases for J; bases not matched to a gene: 5. In germline, CDR1 is LNHDA, CDR2 SQIVND (reference sequence). CDR3 length: 15 residues. CDR3 residues: CASSMKREASYEQYF. In nucleotides, the CDR3 is TGTGCCAGTAGTATGAAACGGGAGGCCTCCTACGAGCAGTACTTC.

This clonotype has a count of ten or more. This chain joins TRBV5-1 and TRBJ2-2, with D perhaps TRBD2 (5 bases). The CDR3 length is 14 residues. V lost 7 bases to trimming and J lost 6 bases, with 16 bases between them. Germline CDR1 and CDR2: SGHRS and YFSETQ. Here the CDR3 reads CASEPDSGSGELFF. CDR3 coding DNA: TGCGCCAGCGAACCGGACTCTGGGTCCGGGGAGCTGTTTTTT.